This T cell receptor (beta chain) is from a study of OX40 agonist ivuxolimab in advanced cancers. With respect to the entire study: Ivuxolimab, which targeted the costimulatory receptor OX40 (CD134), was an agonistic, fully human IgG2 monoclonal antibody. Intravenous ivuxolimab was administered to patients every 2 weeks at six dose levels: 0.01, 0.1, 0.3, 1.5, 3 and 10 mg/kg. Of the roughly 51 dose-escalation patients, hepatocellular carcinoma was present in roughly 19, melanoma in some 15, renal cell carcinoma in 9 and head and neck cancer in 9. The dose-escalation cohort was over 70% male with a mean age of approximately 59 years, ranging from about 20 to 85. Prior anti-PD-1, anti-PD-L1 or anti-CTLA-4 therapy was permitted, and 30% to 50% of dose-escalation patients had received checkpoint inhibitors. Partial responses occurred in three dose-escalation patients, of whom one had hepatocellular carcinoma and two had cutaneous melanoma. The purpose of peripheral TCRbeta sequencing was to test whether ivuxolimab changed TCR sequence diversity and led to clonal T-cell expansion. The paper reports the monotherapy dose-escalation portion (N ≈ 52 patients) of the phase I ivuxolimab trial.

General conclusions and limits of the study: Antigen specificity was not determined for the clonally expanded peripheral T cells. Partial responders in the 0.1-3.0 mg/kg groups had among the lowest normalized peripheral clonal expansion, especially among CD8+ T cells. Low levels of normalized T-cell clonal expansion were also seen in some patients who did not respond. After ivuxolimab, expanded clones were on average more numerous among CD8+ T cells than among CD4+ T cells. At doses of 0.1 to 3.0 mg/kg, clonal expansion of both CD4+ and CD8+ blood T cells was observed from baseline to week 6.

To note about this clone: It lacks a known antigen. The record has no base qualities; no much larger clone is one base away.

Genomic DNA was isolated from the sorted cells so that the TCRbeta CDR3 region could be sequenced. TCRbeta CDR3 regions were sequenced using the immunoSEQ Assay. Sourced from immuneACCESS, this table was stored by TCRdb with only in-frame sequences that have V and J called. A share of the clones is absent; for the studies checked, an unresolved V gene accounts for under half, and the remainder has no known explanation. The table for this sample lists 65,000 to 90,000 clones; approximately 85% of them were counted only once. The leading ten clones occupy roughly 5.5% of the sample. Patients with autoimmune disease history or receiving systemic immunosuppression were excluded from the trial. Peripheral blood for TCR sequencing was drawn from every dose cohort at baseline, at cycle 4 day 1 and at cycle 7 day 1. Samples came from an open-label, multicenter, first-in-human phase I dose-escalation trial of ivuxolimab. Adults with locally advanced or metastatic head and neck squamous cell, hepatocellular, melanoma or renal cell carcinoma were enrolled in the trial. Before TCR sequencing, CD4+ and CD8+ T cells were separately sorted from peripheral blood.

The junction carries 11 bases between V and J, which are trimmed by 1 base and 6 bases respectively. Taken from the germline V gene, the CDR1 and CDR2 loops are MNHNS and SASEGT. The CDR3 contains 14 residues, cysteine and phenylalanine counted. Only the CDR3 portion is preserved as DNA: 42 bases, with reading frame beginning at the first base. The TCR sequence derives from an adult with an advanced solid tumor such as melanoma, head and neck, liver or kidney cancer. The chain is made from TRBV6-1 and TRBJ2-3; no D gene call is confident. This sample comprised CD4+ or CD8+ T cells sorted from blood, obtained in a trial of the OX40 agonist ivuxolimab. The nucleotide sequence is TGTGCCAGCAGTGAAGGGGTGGAATCGGATACGCAGTATTTT. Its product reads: CASSEGVESDTQYF.